Below, 2 T cell receptor beta chains from the same sample are listed, as sequenced in a study of T cells in Graves' hyperthyroidism and ophthalmopathy. RNA transcripts provided the source from which TCR beta CDR3 regions were amplified. Primed by the HTBI set, a first-round RT-PCR was run on the TCR CDR3. TCRdb reprocessed the multiplex PCR reads via MiXCR and lists one record per CDR3 protein. The repertoire holds about 52,000 distinct CDR3 sequences, with less than 60% as singletons. Material: blood. All receptors come from a woman aged 45-59 years with Graves' ophthalmopathy.

This clonotype was counted many times. The V and J genes are TRBV7-2 and TRBJ2-7; D possibly matches TRBD1 or TRBD2 (6 bases each). CDR1 and CDR2 (germline): SGHTA, FQGNSA. The CDR3 covers 15 residues. V was clipped by 1 base and J by 3 bases, with 13 bases between them. This chain's CDR3 is CASSLVLGGNYEQYF. The CDR3 nucleotides are TGTGCCAGCAGCTTAGTCTTAGGGGGGAACTACGAGCAGTACTTC.

With respect to this clonotype: The CDR3 carries no conserved terminal phenylalanine or tryptophan, so it likely arises from a read error. The rearrangement uses TRBV12-3 or TRBV12-4 and TRBJ1-4; D uncertain. The CDR3 has 12 residues. The germline V and J ends were trimmed by 3 bases and 11 bases, with 10 bases remaining between them. The CDR3 here is CASSLSIRKLFS. The CDR3 nucleotides read TGTGCCAGCAGTTTGTCGATCAGGAAACTGTTTTCT.